This TCR beta chain emerged from a study of blood T cell repertoires in COVID-19. Across the study: The cDNA or gDNA used as material had been derived from T cells, B-cell-depleted T cells, or PBMCs.

Deletions cut 2 bases from V and 0 bases from J, with 8 bases between. The germline V gene has CDR1 SNHLY and CDR2 FYNNEI. The length of the CDR3 is 15 residues. Methods used by the authors: Amplification from reference gene primers served as the basis for estimated nucleated cell counts. Data came from immunoSEQ multiplex PCR; TCRdb stores just in-frame clones and leaves some out. D and trimming come from the DNA, and the V and J calls and clone size come from that table. Of 200,000 or so clones in the sample, just over 85% are singletons; the top ten hold 3.5% to 4%. Participants came from under 30 US areas, aged about 18 to 89 years. Cohort assignment relied on participant-reported clinical history.

The sequenced material came from PBMCs or T cells enriched from blood (not recorded which). The rearrangement joins TRBV2 to TRBJ2-1; unclear D gene. The receptor was isolated from a woman aged 40 to 49 with acute COVID-19. The DNA for the CDR3 is TGTGCCAGCAGTGAACTACCTAGCTCCTACAATGAGCAGTTCTTC. As protein: CASSELPSSYNEQFF.